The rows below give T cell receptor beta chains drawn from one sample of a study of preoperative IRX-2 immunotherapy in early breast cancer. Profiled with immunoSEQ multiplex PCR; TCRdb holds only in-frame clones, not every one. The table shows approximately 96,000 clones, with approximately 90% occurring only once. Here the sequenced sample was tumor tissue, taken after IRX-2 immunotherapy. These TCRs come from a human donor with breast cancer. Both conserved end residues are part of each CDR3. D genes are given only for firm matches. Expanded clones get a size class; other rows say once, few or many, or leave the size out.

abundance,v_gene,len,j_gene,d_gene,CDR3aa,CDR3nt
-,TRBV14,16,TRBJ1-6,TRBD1,CASSPGTGTSGSPLHF,TGTGCCAGCAGCCCAGGGACAGGGACGAGCGGATCACCCCTCCACTTT
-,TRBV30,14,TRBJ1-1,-,CAWSVPWANTEAFF,TGTGCCTGGAGCGTTCCATGGGCCAACACTGAAGCTTTCTTT
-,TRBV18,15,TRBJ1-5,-,CASSRQKGGNEPQHF,TGTGCCAGCTCACGTCAGAAAGGGGGGAATGAGCCCCAGCATTTT
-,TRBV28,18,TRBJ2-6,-,CASSSYGRTVAGANVLTF,TGTGCCAGCAGTTCTTATGGGAGGACTGTCGCTGGGGCCAACGTCCTGACTTTC
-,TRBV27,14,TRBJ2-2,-,CASSSRTTAGELFF,TGTGCCAGCAGTTCTCGAACGACAGCCGGGGAGCTGTTTTTT
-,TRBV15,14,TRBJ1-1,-,CATRFGIENTEAFF,TGTGCCACCAGGTTCGGCATAGAGAACACTGAAGCTTTCTTT
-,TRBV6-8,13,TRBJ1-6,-,CASSSVGGQPGHF,TGTGCCAGCAGTTCGGTAGGAGGACAGCCGGGACATTTT
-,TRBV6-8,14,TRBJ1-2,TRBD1,CASSTQQGVGGYTF,TGTGCCAGCAGTACCCAACAGGGGGTGGGAGGCTACACCTTC
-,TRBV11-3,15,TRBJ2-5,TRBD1,CASSLGGTAQETQYF,TGTGCCAGCAGCTTAGGGGGGACAGCCCAAGAGACCCAGTACTTC
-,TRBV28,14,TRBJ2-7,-,CASSFRGLLGEQYF,TGTGCCAGCAGTTTCAGAGGGCTCCTCGGTGAGCAGTACTTC
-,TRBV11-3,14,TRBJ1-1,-,CASSKGHPNTEAFF,TGTGCCAGCAGCAAGGGACATCCTAACACTGAAGCTTTCTTT
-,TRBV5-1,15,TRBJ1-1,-,CASSLAGGRNTEAFF,TGCGCCAGCAGCTTGGCGGGGGGCCGGAACACTGAAGCTTTCTTT
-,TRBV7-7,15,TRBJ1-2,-,CASSGRTGSGYGYTF,TGTGCCAGCAGCGGGCGAACAGGGTCTGGCTATGGCTACACCTTC
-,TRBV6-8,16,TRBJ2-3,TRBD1,CASSFRDRGGTDTQYF,TGTGCCAGCAGTTTTCGGGACAGGGGAGGCACAGATACGCAGTATTTT
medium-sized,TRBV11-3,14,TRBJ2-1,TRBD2,CASSLWEGGGGQFF,TGTGCCAGCAGCTTATGGGAGGGCGGCGGGGGGCAGTTCTTC
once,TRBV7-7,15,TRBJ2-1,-,CASSLIGGSYNEQFF,TGTGCCAGCAGCTTAATCGGGGGCTCCTACAATGAGCAGTTCTTC
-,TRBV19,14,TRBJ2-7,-,CASSISGLSYEQYF,TGTGCCAGTAGTATCTCTGGTCTCTCCTACGAGCAGTACTTC
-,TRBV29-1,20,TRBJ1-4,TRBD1,CSVEDLKEGQGSATNEKLFF,TGCAGCGTTGAAGATCTTAAGGAGGGACAGGGGTCTGCAACTAATGAAAAACTGTTTTTT